The 8 T cell receptor beta chains listed next were all sequenced from one sample in a study of T cells in localized non-small cell lung cancer. Repertoires were generated with immunoSEQ multiplex PCR, while TCRdb's copy carries only in-frame clones and drops some. The sample contains about 36,000 clones, around 88% of which appear only once. Sequenced here: peripheral blood, sampled before any cancer treatment. These receptor sequences come from a woman between 35 and 70 years old with stage I lung adenocarcinoma.

This sequence joins TRBV18 and TRBJ1-2; D is perhaps TRBD1 (6 bases). Germline CDR1 and CDR2: KGHSH and LQKENI. This CDR3 has 14 residues. Between the trimmed V and J ends, which lost 3 bases and 6 bases, there was a span of 14 bases. CDR3 sequence (DNA): TGTGCCAGCTCACCGCGGGGGCAGGTTCATGGCTACACCTTC. It is translated as CASSPRGQVHGYTF.

V and J are TRBV5-1 and TRBJ2-5; D unresolved. This CDR3 contains 15 residues. V lost 0 bases and J lost 5, with 14 bases in between. CDR1 SGHRS and CDR2 YFSETQ come from the germline V gene. The CDR3, as DNA: TGCGCCAGCAGCTTGGCCCTCCCAAGGATGGAGACCCAGTACTTC. Protein product: CASSLALPRMETQYF.

CDR3 in DNA: TGTGCCAGCCAAAAGACCCATACAGGGGGCCATGGCTACACCTTC. Translated: CASQKTHTGGHGYTF. The chain has TRBV6-5 and TRBJ1-2, with TRBD1 matching 9 bases. Germline CDR1 is MNHEY and CDR2 is SVGAGI. The CDR3 loop spans 15 amino acids. V was pared by 8 bases and J by 6 bases, with 13 bases of the junction left unmatched.

This clone was recorded only once. The sample carries other DNA sequences with the same CDR3. The chain combines TRBV5-1 with TRBJ1-1; 7 bases are a match to TRBD1. Unmatched junction bases numbered 2, after V lost 0 bases and J lost 0 bases. The V gene's germline CDR1 is SGHRS and CDR2 YFSETQ. This CDR3 region has 15 residues. The CDR3 spells CASSLAGGVNTEAFF. The CDR3 DNA sequence: TGCGCCAGCAGCTTGGCAGGGGGGGTGAACACTGAAGCTTTCTTT. The full variable domain, with the rest looked up from reference TRBV5-1 and TRBJ1-1, is KAGVTQTPRYLIKTRGQQVTLSCSPISGHRSVSWYQQTPGQGLQFLFEYFSETQRNKGNFPGRFSGRQFSNSRSEMNVSTLELGDSALYLCASSLAGGVNTEAFFGQGTRLTVV.

The chain joins TRBV30 to TRBJ2-7, with D uncertain. This CDR3 has 13 residues. Trimming took off 2 bases at V and 0 bases at J, with 8 bases between the two ends. The V gene's germline CDR1 is GTSNPN and CDR2 SVGIG (reference sequence). DNA of the CDR3: TGTGCCTGGAGTCTTGGAAGCTCCTACGAGCAGTACTTC. As protein: CAWSLGSSYEQYF.

The gene calls are TRBV5-1 and TRBJ2-5, with 8 bases that match TRBD2. Germline V gene sequence: CDR1 SGHRS, CDR2 YFSETQ. This CDR3 is built from 17 residues. V lost 4 bases and J lost 10; bases outside the gene matches: 21. The CDR3 coding sequence is TGCGCCAGCAGCACCTACGGCCCGGGGGGGGCCCCTTTAGACCAGTACTTC. Encoded protein: CASSTYGPGGAPLDQYF. Using reference TRBV5-1 and TRBJ2-5 for the parts outside the CDR3, the full variable domain is KAGVTQTPRYLIKTRGQQVTLSCSPISGHRSVSWYQQTPGQGLQFLFEYFSETQRNKGNFPGRFSGRQFSNSRSEMNVSTLELGDSALYLCASSTYGPGGAPLDQYFGPGTRLLVL.

This chain links TRBV10-2 with TRBJ1-4; D might be TRBD1 (6 bases). Germline V gene data show CDR1 as WSHSY and CDR2 as SAAADI. Trimming removed 4 bases from V and 0 bases from J, with 18 bases in between. The CDR3 is 18 amino acids. CDR3 sequence reads: CASSGGRGRRATNEKLFF. CDR3 nucleotide sequence: TGCGCCAGCAGTGGGGGCCGGGGGCGGAGGGCAACTAATGAAAAACTGTTTTTT.

This chain joins TRBV19 and TRBJ1-1; TRBD1 is a possible D gene (6 bases). Trimming removed 1 base from V and 5 bases from J, with 20 bases in between. The CDR3 covers 17 residues. Germline values: CDR1 LNHDA, CDR2 SQIVND (reference sequence). In nucleotides, the CDR3 is TGTGCCAGTAGTATAGGTCAGGGGTGGTATGGGAGGACTGAAGCTTTCTTT. Its protein is CASSIGQGWYGRTEAFF.